A single sample is the source of the 8 T cell receptor beta chains below, sequenced in a study of shared clonotypes between healthy human individuals. Naive CD8 cells comprised CD45RO-negative, CCR7-positively selected cells, excluding terminally differentiated effector memory CD45RA+ cells. Only in-frame clones appear in the TCRdb table, and some are missing; sequencing was by immunoSEQ multiplex PCR. The sample has roughly 2.1 million clones, about 93% seen once. Sequenced sample: naive CD8+ T cells from PBMCs. Receptor source: a man between 18 and 35 years old in good health. Some clones in this sample may be carry-over from other donors' samples.

The V and J genes are TRBV9 and TRBJ2-1; 8 bases are shared with TRBD2. The germline V gene has CDR1 SGDLS and CDR2 YYNGEE. Trimming cost V 2 bases and J 4 bases; bases outside gene matches: 8. This CDR3 comprises 16 residues. The DNA for the CDR3 is TGTGCCAGCAGCGTTAGCCTAGCGGGTGATTACAATGAGCAGTTCTTC. It encodes CASSVSLAGDYNEQFF.

The table lists this clone with a count of one. The genes are TRBV10-3 and TRBJ1-5, with a weak D call TRBD1 (5 bases). The germline gives CDR1 ENHRY, CDR2 SYGVKD. There are 16 residues in the CDR3. Trimming shortened V by 2 bases and J by 0 bases, and 11 bases separated the two germline ends. The CDR3 loop is CAISEAGRYSNQPQHF. The CDR3 bases are TGTGCCATCAGTGAGGCAGGGAGATATAGCAATCAGCCCCAGCATTTT.

CDR3 in amino acids: CARFRALGPGQGDFHEQYF. The CDR3, as DNA: TGTGCCAGGTTTCGAGCTCTGGGACCGGGACAGGGGGACTTCCACGAGCAGTACTTC. V gene TRBV5-6 combines with J gene TRBJ2-7; 11 nucleotides agree with TRBD1. The CDR3 is 19 amino acids. The V gene end was trimmed by 8 bases and the J gene end by 5 bases; junction bases not matched to a gene: 24. The germline V gene has CDR1 SGHDT and CDR2 YYEEEE.

The V gene is TRBV27, the J gene TRBJ1-2; D not certain. The CDR3 has 13 amino acids. Germline CDR1 MNHEY, CDR2 SMNVEV (reference sequence). V lost 6 bases to trimming and J lost 4 bases, with 12 bases between them. The CDR3 DNA reads TGTGCCAGCAGACCTGGTACAGTCTATGGCTACACCTTC. The encoded protein is CASRPGTVYGYTF.

The V call is TRBV19, the J call TRBJ1-5, with TRBD1 as a possible D gene (6 bases). CDR1 and CDR2 from the germline V gene are LNHDA and SQIVND (reference sequence). V was trimmed by 3 bases and J by 4 bases, leaving 13 bases between them. The CDR3 spans 15 residues. In nucleotides, the CDR3 is TGTGCCAGTAGTATCCCCGACAGGTCGAATCAGCCCCAGCATTTT. Protein: CASSIPDRSNQPQHF.

The CDR3 sequence is CASSPPKTDLPGDYGYTF. The DNA for the CDR3 is TGTGCCAGCAGCCCACCGAAAACAGACCTTCCCGGCGACTATGGCTACACCTTC. The chain couples TRBV7-9 to TRBJ1-2; D not resolved. Germline V gene sequence: CDR1 SEHNR, CDR2 FQNEAQ (reference sequence). This CDR3 spans 18 amino acids. Trimming cost V 5 bases and J 3 bases, with 25 bases left between them.

This chain uses TRBV5-6 with TRBJ2-7; 10 positions match TRBD2. CDR3 length: 16 residues. V gave up 5 bases and J gave up 2 bases; unmatched junction bases: 10. Germline V gene sequence: CDR1 SGHDT, CDR2 YYEEEE. The CDR3 region has the DNA TGTGCCAGCAGTCCCGCTAGCGGGAGAACCCCCTACGAGCAGTACTTC. Amino acids: CASSPASGRTPYEQYF.

This clone was recorded once. This chain links TRBV4-3 with TRBJ2-7; 7 bases align to TRBD1. CDR1 is LGHNA and CDR2 is YSLEER in the germline V gene. The CDR3 is made up of 18 amino acids. The junction had 13 bases not matched to a gene; V was cut back by 2 bases and J by 0 bases. CDR3 loop: CASSQLFDRESGSYEQYF. The CDR3 DNA is TGCGCCAGCAGCCAACTCTTCGACAGGGAGTCGGGCTCCTACGAGCAGTACTTC.